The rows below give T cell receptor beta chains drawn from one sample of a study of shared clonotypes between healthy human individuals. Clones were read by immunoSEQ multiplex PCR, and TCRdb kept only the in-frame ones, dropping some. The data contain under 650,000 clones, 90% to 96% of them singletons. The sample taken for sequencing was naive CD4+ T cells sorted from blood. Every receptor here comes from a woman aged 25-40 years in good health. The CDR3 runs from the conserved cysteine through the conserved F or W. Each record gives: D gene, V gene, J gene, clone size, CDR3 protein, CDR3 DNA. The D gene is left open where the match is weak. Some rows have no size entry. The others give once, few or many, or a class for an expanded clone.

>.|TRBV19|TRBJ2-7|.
CASNIVEDSYEQYF
TGTGCCAGTAATATAGTTGAGGATTCCTACGAGCAGTACTTC
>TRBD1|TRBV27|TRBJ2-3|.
CASSRRQGRSGDTQYF
TGTGCCAGCAGTCGCAGACAGGGACGATCAGGAGATACGCAGTATTTT
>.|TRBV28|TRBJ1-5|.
CASTSPAKYNQPQHF
TGTGCCAGCACCTCACCAGCCAAATACAATCAGCCCCAGCATTTT
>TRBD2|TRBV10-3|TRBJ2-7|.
CAIREGSTSYEQYF
TGTGCCATCCGGGAGGGCAGCACCTCCTACGAGCAGTACTTC
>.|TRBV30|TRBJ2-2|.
CAWSDPTAPILTGELFF
TGTGCCTGGAGCGACCCCACAGCGCCTATACTCACCGGGGAGCTGTTTTTT
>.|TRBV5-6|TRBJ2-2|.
CASSFEGPLNTGELFF
TGTGCCAGCAGTTTTGAGGGCCCGTTGAACACCGGGGAGCTGTTTTTT
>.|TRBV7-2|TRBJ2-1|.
CASSWAGHNEQFF
TGTGCCAGCAGCTGGGCAGGGCACAATGAGCAGTTCTTC
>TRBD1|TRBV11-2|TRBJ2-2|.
CASRRDSSNTGELFF
TGTGCCAGCAGACGGGACAGCTCTAACACCGGGGAGCTGTTTTTT
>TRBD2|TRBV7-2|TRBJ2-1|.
CASSPRWGLAAYNEQFF
TGTGCCAGCTCCCCTCGCTGGGGTCTAGCGGCTTACAATGAGCAGTTCTTC
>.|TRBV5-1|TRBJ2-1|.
CASSLWSVGGFNNEQFF
TGCGCCAGCAGCTTGTGGAGTGTAGGGGGTTTTAACAATGAGCAGTTCTTC
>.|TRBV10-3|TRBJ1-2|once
CAISDLADSYGYTF
TGTGCCATCAGTGATCTAGCAGACTCTTATGGCTACACCTTC
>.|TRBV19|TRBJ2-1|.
CASSRGLVAAVPNEQFF
TGTGCCAGTAGTAGAGGGTTGGTAGCGGCAGTCCCCAATGAGCAGTTCTTC
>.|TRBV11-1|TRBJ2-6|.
CASSVQGGSGANVLTF
TGTGCCAGCAGCGTACAGGGCGGCTCTGGGGCCAACGTCCTGACTTTC
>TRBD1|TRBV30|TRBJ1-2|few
CALLTGNYGYTF
TGTGCCTTATTGACAGGGAACTATGGCTACACCTTC
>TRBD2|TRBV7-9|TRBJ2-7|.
CASELAGSPSYEQYF
TGTGCCAGCGAATTAGCGGGATCACCATCCTACGAGCAGTACTTC
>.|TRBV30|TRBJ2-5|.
CAWSEVFQETQYF
TGTGCCTGGAGTGAGGTGTTCCAAGAGACCCAGTACTTC
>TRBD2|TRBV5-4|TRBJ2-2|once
CASSLGLAGAGELFF
TGTGCCAGCAGCTTAGGTCTAGCGGGAGCCGGGGAGCTGTTTTTT
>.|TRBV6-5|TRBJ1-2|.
CASSGKTGRYGYTF
TGTGCCAGCAGTGGTAAGACAGGCCGCTATGGCTACACCTTC
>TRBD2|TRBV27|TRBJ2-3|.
CASRQRTSWDTQYF
TGTGCCAGCAGACAACGGACTAGCTGGGATACGCAGTATTTT
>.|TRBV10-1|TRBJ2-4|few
CARGDRYF
TGCGCCAGGGGAGACAGATACTTC
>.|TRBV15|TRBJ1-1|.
CATSRGTQGGITEAFF
TGTGCCACCAGCAGAGGGACACAGGGCGGTATCACTGAAGCTTTCTTT
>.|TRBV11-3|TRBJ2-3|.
CASSGGATDTQYF
TGTGCCAGCAGTGGAGGAGCGACAGATACGCAGTATTTT
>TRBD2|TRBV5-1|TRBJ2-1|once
CASSLVVTSGHNEQFF
TGCGCCAGCAGCTTGGTTGTGACTAGCGGACACAATGAGCAGTTCTTC
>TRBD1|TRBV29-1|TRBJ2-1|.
CSVHGTGLRGGRNNEQFF
TGCAGCGTTCACGGGACAGGGCTCAGGGGGGGCCGCAACAATGAGCAGTTCTTC
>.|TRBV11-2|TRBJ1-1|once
CASSDFAANTEAFF
TGTGCCAGCAGCGATTTTGCTGCGAACACTGAAGCTTTCTTT
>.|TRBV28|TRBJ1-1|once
CASSYGTEAFF
TGTGCCAGCAGTTACGGTACTGAAGCTTTCTTT
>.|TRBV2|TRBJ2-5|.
CASSDRLQETQYF
TGTGCCAGCAGTGATAGGTTACAAGAGACCCAGTACTTC
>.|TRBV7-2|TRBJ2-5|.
CASSLAGPGETQYF
TGTGCCAGCAGCTTAGCAGGGCCGGGAGAGACCCAGTACTTC
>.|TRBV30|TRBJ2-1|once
CAWNNIYNEQFF
TGTGCCTGGAATAATATATACAATGAGCAGTTCTTC
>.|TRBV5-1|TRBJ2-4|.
CASSLAPREPPNIQYF
TGCGCCAGCAGCTTGGCCCCCAGGGAGCCGCCAAACATTCAGTACTTC
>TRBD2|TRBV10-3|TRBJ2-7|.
CAISVGRAWEQYF
TGTGCCATCAGTGTAGGGAGGGCCTGGGAGCAGTACTTC
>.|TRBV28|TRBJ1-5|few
CASSPLAHPQHF
TGTGCCAGCAGTCCCCTCGCTCATCCCCAGCATTTT
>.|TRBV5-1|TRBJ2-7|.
CASNRDALLLDEQYF
TGCGCCAGTAACAGGGACGCACTGCTCCTTGACGAGCAGTACTTC
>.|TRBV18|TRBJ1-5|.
CASSRESVKPQHF
TGTGCCAGCTCTCGTGAGTCAGTTAAGCCCCAGCATTTT
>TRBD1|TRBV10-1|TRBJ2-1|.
CASSKWTGDNEQFF
TGCGCCAGCAGTAAGTGGACAGGGGACAATGAGCAGTTCTTC
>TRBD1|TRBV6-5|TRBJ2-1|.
CASSSRQGAYNEQFF
TGTGCCAGCAGTTCCAGACAGGGAGCCTACAATGAGCAGTTCTTC
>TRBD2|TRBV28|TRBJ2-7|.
CASSLRLAAYEQYF
TGTGCCAGCAGTTTAAGACTAGCGGCCTACGAGCAGTACTTC
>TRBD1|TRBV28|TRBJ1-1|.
CATSGGQGNTEAFF
TGTGCTACCTCCGGGGGACAGGGGAACACTGAAGCTTTCTTT
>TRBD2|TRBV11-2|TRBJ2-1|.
CASSLGTSGRRNEQFF
TGTGCCAGCAGCTTAGGGACTAGCGGGAGACGAAATGAGCAGTTCTTC